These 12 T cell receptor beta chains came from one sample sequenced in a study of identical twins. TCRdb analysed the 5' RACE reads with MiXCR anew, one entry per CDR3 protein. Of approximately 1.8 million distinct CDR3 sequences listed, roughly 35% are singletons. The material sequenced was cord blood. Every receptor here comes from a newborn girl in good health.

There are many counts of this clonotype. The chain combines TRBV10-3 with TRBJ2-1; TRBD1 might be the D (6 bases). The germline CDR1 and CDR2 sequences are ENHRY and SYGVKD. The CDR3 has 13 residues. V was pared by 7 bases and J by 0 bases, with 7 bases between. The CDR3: CAITGVSYNEQFF. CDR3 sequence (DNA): TGTGCCATCACAGGGGTCTCCTACAATGAGCAGTTCTTC.

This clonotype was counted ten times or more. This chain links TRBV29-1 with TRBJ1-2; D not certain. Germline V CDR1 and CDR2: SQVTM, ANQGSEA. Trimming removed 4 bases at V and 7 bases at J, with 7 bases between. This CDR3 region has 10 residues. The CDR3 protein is CSVVGGGYTF. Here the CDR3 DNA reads TGCAGCGTTGTAGGAGGTGGCTACACCTTC.

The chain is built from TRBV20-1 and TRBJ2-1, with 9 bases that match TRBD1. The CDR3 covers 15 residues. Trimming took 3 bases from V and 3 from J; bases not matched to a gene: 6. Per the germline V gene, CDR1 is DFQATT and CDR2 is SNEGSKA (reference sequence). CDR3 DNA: TGCAGTGCTAGCCTGGACAGGGGCCTCTACAATGAGCAGTTCTTC. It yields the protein CSASLDRGLYNEQFF.

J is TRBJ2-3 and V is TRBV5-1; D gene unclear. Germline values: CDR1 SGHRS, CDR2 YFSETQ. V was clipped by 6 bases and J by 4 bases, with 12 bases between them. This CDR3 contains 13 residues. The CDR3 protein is CASNRASPDTQYF. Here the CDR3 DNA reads TGCGCCAGCAATCGTGCAAGCCCAGATACGCAGTATTTT.

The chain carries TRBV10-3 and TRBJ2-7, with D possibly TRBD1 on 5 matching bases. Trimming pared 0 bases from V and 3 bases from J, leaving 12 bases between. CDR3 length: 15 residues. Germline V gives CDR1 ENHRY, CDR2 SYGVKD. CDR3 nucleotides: TGTGCCATCAGTGAGTCGTACAGGTCGCTCTACGAGCAGTACTTC. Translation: CAISESYRSLYEQYF.

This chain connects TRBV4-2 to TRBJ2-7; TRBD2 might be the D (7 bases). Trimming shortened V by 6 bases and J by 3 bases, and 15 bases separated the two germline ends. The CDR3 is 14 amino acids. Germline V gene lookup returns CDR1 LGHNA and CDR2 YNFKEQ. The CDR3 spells CASSVGGPVYEQYF. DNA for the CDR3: TGTGCCAGCAGTGTCGGGGGGCCCGTCTACGAGCAGTACTTC.

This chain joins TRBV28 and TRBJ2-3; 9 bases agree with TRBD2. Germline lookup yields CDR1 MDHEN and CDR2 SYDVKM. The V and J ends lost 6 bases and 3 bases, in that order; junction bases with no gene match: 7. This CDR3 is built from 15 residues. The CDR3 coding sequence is TGTGCCAGCAGCCGAGCGGGACTAGCAACAGATACGCAGTATTTT. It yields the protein CASSRAGLATDTQYF. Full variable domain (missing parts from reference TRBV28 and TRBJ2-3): DVKVTQSSRYLVKRTGEKVFLECVQDMDHENMFWYRQDPGLGLRLIYFSYDVKMKEKGDIPEGYSVSREKKERFSLILESASTNQTSMYLCASSRAGLATDTQYFGPGTRLTVL.

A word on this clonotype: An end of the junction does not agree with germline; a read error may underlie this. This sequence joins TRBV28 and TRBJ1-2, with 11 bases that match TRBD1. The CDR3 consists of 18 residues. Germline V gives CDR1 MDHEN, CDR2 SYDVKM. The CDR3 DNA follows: TGTACCAGCAGTTTTGGGTGGGGGTTTCCGGGACAGGGGGATGGCTACACCTTC. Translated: CTSSFGWGFPGQGDGYTF.

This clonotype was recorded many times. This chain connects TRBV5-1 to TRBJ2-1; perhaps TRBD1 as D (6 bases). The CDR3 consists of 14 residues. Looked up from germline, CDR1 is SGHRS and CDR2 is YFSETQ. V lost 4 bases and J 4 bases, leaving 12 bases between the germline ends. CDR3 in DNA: TGCGCCAGCAGCCCCAGGGGCAGTTACAATGAGCAGTTCTTC. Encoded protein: CASSPRGSYNEQFF.

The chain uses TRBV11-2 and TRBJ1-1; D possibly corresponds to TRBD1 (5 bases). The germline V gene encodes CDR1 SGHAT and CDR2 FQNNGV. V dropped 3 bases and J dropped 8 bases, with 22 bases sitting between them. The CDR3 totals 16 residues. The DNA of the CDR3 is TGTGCCAGCAGCTTGCTCCCGGGGAAGGGGAACGCGGAAGCTTTCTTT. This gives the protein CASSLLPGKGNAEAFF.

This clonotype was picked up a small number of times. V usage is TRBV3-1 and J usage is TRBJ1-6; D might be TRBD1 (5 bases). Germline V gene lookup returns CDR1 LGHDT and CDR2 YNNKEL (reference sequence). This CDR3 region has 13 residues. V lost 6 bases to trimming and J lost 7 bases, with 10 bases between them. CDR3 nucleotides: TGTGCCAGCAGTAAACCAGGGAATTCACCCCTCCACTTT. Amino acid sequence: CASSKPGNSPLHF.

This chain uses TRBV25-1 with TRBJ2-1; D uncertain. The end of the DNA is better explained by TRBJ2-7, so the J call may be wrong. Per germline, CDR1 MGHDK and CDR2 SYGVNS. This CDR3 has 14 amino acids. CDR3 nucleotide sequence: TGTGCCAGCAGTGAATATCCCCTTTACAATGAGCAGTACTTC. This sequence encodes CASSEYPLYNEQYF.